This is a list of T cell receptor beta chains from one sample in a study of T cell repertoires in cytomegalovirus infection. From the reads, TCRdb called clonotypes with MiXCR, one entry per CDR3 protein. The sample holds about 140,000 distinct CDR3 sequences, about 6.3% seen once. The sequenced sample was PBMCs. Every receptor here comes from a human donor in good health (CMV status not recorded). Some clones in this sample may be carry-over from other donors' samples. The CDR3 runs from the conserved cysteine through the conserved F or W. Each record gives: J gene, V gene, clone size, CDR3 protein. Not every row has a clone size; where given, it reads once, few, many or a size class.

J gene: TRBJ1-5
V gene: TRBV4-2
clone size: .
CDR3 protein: CASSQEGSGNQPQHF

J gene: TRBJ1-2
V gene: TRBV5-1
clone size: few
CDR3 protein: CASSTDPANYGYTF

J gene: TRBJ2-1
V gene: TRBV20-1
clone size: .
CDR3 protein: CSARDWGGPNNEQFF

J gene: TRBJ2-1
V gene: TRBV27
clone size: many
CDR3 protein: CASSSRPGQLSSSYNEQFF

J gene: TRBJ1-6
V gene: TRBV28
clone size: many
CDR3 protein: CASSWGGAYNSPLHF

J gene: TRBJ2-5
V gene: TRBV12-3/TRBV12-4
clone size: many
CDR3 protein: CASSPGGGSETQYF

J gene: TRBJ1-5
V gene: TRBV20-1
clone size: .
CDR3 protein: CSARDTNQPQHF

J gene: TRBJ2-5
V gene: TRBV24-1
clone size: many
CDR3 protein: CATSERDRAQTQYF

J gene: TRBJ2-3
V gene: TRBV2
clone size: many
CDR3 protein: CASRPSITDTQYF

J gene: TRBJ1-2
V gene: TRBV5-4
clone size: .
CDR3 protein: CASSLDQAGRYGYTF

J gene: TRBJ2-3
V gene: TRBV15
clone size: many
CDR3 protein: CATSRGSTDTQYF

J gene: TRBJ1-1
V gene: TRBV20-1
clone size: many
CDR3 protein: CSARVESGGQNTEAFF

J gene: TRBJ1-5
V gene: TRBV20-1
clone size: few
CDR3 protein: CSVNQGEQPQHF

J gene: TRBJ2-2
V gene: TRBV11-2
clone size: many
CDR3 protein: CASSFRGTPKRYRELFF

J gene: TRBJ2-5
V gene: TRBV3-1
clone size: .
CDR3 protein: CASSPRMETQYF

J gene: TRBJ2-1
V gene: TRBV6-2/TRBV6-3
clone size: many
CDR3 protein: CASSYTGPYNEQFF

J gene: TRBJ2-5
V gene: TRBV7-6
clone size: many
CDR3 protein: CASSPLAGGQETQYF

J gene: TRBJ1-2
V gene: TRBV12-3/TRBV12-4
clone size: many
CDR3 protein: CASSPLETTGAGYTF

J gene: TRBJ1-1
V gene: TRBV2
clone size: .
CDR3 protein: CASSEAPRGPSNTEAFF

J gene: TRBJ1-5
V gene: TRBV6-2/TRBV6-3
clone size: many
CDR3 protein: CASSYYGQAGQPQHF

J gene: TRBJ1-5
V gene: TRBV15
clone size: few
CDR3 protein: CATSRDRAGQPQHF

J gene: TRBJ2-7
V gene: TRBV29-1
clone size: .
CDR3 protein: CSVEGGTGGLYKQYF

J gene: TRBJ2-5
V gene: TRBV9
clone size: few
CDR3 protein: CASSVPAGGAETQYF

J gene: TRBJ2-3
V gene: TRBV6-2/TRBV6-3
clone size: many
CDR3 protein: CASKTAGRARTDTQYF

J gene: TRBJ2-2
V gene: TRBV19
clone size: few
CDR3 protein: CASSTDRSGTGELFF

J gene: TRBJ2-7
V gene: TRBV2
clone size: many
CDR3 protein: CASTQADSYEQYF

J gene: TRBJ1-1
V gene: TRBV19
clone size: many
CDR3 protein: CASSTGRQRNTEAFF

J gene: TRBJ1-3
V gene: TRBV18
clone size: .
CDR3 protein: CASSLDRGLAGNTIYF

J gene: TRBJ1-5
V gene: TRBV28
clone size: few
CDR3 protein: CASSAQGGLGNQPQHF

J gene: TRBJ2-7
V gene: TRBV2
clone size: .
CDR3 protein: CASSGVGGTLDEQYF

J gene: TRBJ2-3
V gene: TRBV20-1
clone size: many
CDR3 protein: CSARRTGLAGPTSTDTQYF

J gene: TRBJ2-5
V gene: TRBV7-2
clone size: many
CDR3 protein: CASSLGWGSQNEETQYF

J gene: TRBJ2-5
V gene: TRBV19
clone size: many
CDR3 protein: CASSIQETQYF

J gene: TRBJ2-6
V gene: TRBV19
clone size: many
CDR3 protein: CASTGSGANVLTF

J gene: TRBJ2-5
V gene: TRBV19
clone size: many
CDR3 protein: CASSMRTGGGETQYF

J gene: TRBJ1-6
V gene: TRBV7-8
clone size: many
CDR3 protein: CASSLRDRGDSPLHF

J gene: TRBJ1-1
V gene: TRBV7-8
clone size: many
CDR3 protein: CASSLAPGRDTEAFF

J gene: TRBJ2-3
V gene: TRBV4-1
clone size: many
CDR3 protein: CASSQDVVPSTDTQYF